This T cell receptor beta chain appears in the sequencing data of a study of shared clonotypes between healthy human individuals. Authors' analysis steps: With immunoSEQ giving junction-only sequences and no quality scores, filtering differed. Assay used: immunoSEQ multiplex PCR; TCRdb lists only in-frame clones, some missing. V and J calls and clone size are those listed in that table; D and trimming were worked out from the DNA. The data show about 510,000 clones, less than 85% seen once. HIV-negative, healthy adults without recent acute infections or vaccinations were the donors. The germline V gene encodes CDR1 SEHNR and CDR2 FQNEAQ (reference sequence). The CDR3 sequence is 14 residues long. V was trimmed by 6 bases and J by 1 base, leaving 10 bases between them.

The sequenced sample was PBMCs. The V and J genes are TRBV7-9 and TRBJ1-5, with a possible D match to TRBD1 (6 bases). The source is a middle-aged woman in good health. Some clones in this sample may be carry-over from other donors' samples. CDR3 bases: TGTGCCAGCAGTGTACAGGGAAGCAATCAGCCCCAGCATTTT. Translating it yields CASSVQGSNQPQHF.